This T cell receptor beta chain was identified during a study of T cell responses to AZD1222 COVID-19 vaccine. TCRdb's copy holds only in-frame clones and misses some; the assay was immunoSEQ multiplex PCR. The top ten clones hold roughly 8% of a sample with around 180,000 clones, around 88% of them seen once. Trimming removed 8 bases at V and 3 bases at J, with 13 bases between. The V gene's germline CDR1 is SGHAT and CDR2 FQNNGV. CDR3 length equals 13 residues. Notes on this clone: Its antigen is not identified.

Study-level findings and limits: Among vaccine-associated CD4 TCRs, coverage spanned spike, with dominance at 160-218 and 743-854. It was only after the peak T cell response that any repertoires were sampled. Most donors were white British, females outnumbered males, and clonal diversity was possibly underestimated.

The specimen was peripheral blood, collected on day 0 of AZD1222 vaccination. This sequence joins TRBV11-2 and TRBJ1-2; a possible D gene is TRBD1 (6 bases). This TCR was recovered from an adult in good health. In DNA, the CDR3 is TGTGCCAGCCGGCGGACAGAGGACTATGGCTACACCTTC. Translation gives CASRRTEDYGYTF.